This T cell receptor beta chain was profiled in a study of shared clonotypes between healthy human individuals. This CDR3 has 15 amino acids. Per the germline V gene, CDR1 is LGHNA and CDR2 is YSLEER. V lost 0 bases and J lost 8, with 16 bases in between. Selected positively for CCR7 and CD45RO-negative, naive CD8 cells excluded terminally differentiated effector memory CD45RA+ cells. Data came from immunoSEQ multiplex PCR; TCRdb stores just in-frame clones and leaves some out. The sample records roughly 2 million clones, over 85% being singletons. Sequenced: naive CD8+ T cells sorted from blood. V and J are TRBV4-3 and TRBJ1-2; no firm D call. The source is a man aged 18 to 30 in good health. In DNA form, the CDR3 reads TGCGCCAGCAGCCAAGAGGTGGTAGAAGGTCCGGGCTACACCTTC. Amino acid sequence: CASSQEVVEGPGYTF.